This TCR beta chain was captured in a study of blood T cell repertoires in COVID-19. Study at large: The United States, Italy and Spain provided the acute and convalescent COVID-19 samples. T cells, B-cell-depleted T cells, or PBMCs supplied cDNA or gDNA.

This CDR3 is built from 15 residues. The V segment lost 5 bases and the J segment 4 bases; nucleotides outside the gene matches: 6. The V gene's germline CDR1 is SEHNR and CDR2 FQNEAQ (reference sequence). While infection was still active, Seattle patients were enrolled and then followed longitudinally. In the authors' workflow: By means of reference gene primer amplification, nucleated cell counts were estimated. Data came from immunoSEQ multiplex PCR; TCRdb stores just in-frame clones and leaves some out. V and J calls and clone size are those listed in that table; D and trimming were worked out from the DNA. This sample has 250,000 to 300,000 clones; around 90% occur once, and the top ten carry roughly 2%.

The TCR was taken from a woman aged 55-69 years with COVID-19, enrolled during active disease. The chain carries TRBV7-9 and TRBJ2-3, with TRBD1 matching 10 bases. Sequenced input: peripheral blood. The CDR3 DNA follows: TGTGCCAGCAGCCCCGGACAGGGGGAGGCAGATACGCAGTATTTT. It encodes CASSPGQGEADTQYF.